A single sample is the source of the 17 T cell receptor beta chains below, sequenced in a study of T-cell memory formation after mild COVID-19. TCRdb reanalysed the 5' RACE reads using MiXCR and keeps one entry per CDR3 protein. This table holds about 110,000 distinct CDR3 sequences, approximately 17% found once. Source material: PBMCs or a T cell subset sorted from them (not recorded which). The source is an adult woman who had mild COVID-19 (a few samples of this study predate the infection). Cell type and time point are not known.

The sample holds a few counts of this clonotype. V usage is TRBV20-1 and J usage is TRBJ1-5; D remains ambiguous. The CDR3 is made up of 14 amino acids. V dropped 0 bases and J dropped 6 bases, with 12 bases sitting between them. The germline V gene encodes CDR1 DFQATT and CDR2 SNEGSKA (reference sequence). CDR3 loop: CSARDPREGQPQHF. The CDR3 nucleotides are TGCAGTGCTAGAGATCCGAGGGAGGGTCAGCCCCAGCATTTT.

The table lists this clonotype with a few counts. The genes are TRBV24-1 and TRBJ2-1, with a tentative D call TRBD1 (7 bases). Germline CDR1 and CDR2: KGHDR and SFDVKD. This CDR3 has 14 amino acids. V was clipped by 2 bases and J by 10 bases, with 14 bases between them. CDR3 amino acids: CATSDSGGGMEQFF. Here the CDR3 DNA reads TGTGCCACCAGTGATTCAGGAGGGGGCATGGAGCAGTTCTTC.

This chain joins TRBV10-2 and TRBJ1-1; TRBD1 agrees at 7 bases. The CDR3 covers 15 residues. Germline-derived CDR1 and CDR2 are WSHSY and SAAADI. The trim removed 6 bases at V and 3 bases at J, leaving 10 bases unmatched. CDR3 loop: CASRWTGTGDTEAFF. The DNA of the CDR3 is TGCGCCAGCAGGTGGACAGGAACGGGAGACACTGAAGCTTTCTTT.

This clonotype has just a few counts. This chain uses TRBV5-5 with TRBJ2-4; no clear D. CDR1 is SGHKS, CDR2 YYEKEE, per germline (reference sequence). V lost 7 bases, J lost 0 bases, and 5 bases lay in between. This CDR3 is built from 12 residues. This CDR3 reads CASWGAKNIQYF. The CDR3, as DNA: TGTGCCAGCTGGGGAGCCAAAAACATTCAGTACTTC.

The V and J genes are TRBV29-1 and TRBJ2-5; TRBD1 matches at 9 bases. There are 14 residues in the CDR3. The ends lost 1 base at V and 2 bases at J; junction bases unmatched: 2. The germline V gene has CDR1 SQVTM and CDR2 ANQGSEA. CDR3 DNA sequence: TGCAGCGTTGAAGGGGACAGGGAGCAAGAGACCCAGTACTTC. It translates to CSVEGDREQETQYF.

The CDR3 region has the DNA TGTGCCAGCAGCCGAAGCGGGGGGTCTTCCTACGAGCAGTACTTC. Translated: CASSRSGGSSYEQYF. The genes are TRBV7-8 and TRBJ2-7; 9 positions match TRBD2. Looked up from germline, CDR1 is SGHVS and CDR2 is FQNEAQ. V was clipped by 5 bases and J by 1 base; unmatched bases: 6. The CDR3 is made up of 15 amino acids.

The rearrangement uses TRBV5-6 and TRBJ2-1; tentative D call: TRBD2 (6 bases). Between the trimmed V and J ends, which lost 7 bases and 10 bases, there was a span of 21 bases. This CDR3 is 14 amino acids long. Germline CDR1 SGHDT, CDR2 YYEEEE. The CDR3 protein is CASRRDSYDWEQFF. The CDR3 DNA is TGTGCCAGCCGTAGGGACTCCTACGATTGGGAGCAGTTCTTC.

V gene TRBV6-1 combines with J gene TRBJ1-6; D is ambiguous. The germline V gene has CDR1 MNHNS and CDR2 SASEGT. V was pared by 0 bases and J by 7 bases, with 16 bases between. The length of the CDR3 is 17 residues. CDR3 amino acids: CASSEALTVRGNSPLHF. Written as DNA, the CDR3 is TGTGCCAGCAGTGAAGCGCTCACGGTTCGGGGAAATTCACCCCTCCACTTT.

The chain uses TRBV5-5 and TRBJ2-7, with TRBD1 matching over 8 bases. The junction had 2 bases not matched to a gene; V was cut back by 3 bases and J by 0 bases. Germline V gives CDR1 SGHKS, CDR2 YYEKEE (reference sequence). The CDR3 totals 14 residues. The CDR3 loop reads CASSSDRASYEQYF. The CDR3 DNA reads TGTGCCAGCAGCTCGGACAGGGCCTCCTACGAGCAGTACTTC.

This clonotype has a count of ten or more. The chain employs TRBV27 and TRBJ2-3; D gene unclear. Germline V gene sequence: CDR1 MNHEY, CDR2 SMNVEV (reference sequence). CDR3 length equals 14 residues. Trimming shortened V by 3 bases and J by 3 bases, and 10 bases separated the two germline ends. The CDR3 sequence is CASSFTRATDTQYF. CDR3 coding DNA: TGTGCCAGCAGTTTCACAAGGGCGACAGATACGCAGTATTTT.

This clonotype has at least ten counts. For the CDR3, the DNA is TGTGCCAGCAGTAGTCTAGCGGACAATGAGCAGTTCTTC. Amino acid sequence: CASSSLADNEQFF. The chain joins TRBV27 to TRBJ2-1, with 7 bases that match TRBD2. Germline lookup yields CDR1 MNHEY and CDR2 SMNVEV (reference sequence). The length of the CDR3 is 13 residues. Trimming at V came to 5 bases and at J to 5 bases, leaving 3 bases not matched to a gene.

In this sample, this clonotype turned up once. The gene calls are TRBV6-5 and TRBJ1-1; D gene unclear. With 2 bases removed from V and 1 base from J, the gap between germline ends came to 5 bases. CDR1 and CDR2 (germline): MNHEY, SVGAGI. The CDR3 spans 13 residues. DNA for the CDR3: TGTGCCAGCAGTTACGACTCGAACACTGAAGCTTTCTTT. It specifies CASSYDSNTEAFF.

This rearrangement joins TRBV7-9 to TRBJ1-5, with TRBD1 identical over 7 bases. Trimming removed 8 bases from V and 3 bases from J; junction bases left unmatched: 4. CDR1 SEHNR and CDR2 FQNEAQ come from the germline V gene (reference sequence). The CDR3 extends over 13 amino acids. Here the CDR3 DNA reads TGTGCCAGCGGAGGACAGGTCAATCAGCCCCAGCATTTT. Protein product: CASGGQVNQPQHF.

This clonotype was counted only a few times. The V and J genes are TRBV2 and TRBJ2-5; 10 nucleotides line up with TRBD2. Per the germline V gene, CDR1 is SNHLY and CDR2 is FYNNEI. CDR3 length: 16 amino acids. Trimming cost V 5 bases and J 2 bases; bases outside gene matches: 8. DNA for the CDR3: TGTGCCAGCAGTTCCGGACTAGCGGTAGCTCAAGAGACCCAGTACTTC. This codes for CASSSGLAVAQETQYF.

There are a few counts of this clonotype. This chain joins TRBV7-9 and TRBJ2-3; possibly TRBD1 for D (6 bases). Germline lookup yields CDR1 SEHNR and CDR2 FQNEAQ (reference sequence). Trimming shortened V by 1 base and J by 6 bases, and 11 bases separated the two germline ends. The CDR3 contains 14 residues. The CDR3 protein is CASSLVRDKDTQYF. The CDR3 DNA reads TGTGCCAGCAGCTTAGTACGGGACAAGGATACGCAGTATTTT.

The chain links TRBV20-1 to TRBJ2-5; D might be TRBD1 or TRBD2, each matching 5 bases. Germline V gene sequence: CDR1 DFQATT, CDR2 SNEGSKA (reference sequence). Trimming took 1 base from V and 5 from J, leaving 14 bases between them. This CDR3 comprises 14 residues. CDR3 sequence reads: CSARGAGTGETQYF. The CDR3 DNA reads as TGCAGTGCTAGAGGGGCAGGGACGGGGGAGACCCAGTACTTC.

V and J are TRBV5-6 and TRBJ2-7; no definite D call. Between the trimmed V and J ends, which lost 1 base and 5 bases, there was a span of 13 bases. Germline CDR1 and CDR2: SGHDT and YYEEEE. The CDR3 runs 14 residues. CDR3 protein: CASSLRWQDDEQYF. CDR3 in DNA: TGTGCCAGCAGCTTGAGGTGGCAGGACGACGAGCAGTACTTC.